Sequencing of this T cell receptor (beta chain) was carried out in a study of OX40 agonist ivuxolimab in advanced cancers. Only in-frame clones appear in the TCRdb table, and some are missing; sequencing was by immunoSEQ multiplex PCR. The sample records about 19,000 clones, roughly 89% being singletons. The sequencing used CD4+ or CD8+ T cells sorted from blood, collected in a trial of the OX40 agonist ivuxolimab. The receptor comes from an adult with an advanced solid tumor such as melanoma, head and neck, liver or kidney cancer.

CDR3 nucleotide sequence: TGTGCCAGCAGCCAAGAGGACAGTTACAATGAGCAGTTCTTC. This codes for CASSQEDSYNEQFF. This chain connects TRBV14 to TRBJ2-1; possible D gene TRBD1, 6 bases. The CDR3 length is 14 residues. Germline V gene data show CDR1 as SGHDN and CDR2 as FVKESK. The ends were cut back, 0 bases at V and 4 bases at J, with 7 bases in the middle.